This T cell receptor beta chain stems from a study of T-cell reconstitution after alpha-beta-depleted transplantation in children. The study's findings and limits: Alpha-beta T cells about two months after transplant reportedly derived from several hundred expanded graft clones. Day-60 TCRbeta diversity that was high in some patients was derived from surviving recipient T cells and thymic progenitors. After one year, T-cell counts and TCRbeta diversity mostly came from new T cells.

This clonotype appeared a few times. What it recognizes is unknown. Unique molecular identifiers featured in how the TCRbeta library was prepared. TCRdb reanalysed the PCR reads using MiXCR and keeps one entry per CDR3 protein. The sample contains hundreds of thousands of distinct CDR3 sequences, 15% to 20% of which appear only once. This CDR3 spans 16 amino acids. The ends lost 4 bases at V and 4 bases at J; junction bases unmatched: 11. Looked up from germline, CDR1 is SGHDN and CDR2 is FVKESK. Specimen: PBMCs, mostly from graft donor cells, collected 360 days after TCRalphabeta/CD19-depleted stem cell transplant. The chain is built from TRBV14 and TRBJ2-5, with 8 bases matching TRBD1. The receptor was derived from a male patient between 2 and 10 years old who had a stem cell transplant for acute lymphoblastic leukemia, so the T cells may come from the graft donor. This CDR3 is CASSLRTGRYGETQYF. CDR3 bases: TGTGCCAGCAGCCTCCGGACAGGGAGGTATGGAGAGACCCAGTACTTC.